This TCR beta chain was documented in a study of blood T cell repertoires in COVID-19. Study background: Italy, Spain and the United States were the sources of the convalescent and acute COVID-19 samples. T cells, B-cell-depleted T cells, or PBMCs supplied cDNA or gDNA.

This CDR3 comprises 15 residues. J was trimmed by 1 base and V by 1 base; bases with no gene match: 3. CDR1 LGHNT and CDR2 FRNRAP come from the germline V gene. This table comes from immunoSEQ multiplex PCR, and its TCRdb copy is limited to in-frame clones, with some not included. The sample comprises fewer than 200,000 clones, roughly 87% of which are singletons, and approximately 8% rests with the top ten. The V gene is TRBV12-5, the J gene TRBJ1-1; TRBD1 matches 7 bases. Sample: peripheral blood. This receptor was identified in a woman in her seventies with COVID-19, enrolled during active disease. This CDR3 is CASGLEWDRNTEAFF. In DNA, the CDR3 is TGTGCTAGTGGTTTGGAATGGGACAGGAACACTGAAGCTTTCTTT.